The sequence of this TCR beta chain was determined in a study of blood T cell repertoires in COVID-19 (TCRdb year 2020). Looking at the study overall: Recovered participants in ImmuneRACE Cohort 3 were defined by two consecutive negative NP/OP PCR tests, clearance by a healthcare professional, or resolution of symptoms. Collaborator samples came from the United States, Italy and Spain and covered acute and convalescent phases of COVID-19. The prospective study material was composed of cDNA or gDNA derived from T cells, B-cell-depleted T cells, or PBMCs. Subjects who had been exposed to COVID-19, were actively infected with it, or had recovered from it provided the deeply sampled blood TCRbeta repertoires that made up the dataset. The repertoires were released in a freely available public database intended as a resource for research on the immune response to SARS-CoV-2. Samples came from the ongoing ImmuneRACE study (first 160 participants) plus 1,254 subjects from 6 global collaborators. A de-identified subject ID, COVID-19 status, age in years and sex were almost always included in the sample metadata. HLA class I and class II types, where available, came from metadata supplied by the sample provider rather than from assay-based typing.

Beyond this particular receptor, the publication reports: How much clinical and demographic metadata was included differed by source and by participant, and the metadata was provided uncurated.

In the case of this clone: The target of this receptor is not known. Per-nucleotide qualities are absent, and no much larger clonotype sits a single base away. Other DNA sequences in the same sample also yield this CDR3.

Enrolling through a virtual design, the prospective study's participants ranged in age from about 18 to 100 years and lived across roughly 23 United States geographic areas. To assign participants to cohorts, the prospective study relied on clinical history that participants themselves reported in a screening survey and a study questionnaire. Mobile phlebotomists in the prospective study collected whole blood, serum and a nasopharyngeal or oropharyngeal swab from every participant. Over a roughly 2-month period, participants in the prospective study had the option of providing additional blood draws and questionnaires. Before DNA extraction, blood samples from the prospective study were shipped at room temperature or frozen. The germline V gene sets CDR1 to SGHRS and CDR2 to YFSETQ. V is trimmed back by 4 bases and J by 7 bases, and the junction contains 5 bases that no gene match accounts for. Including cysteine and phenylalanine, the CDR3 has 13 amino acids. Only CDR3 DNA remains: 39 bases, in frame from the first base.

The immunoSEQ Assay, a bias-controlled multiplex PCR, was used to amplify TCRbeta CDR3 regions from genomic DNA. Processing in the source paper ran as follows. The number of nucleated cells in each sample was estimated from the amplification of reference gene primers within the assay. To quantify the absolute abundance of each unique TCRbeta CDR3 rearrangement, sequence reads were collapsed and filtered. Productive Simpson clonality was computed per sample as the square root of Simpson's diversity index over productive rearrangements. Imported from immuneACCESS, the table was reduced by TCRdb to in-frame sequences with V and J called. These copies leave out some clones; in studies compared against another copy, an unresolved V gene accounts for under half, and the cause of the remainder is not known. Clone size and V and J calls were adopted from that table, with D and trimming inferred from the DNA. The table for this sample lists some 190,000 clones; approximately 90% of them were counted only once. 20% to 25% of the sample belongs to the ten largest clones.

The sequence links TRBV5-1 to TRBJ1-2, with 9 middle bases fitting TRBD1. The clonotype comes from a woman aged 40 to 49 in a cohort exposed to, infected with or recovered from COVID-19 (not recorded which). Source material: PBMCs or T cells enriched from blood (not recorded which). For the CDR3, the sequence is CASSQGQGGGYTF. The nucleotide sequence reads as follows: TGCGCCAGCAGCCAGGGACAGGGCGGTGGCTACACCTTC.